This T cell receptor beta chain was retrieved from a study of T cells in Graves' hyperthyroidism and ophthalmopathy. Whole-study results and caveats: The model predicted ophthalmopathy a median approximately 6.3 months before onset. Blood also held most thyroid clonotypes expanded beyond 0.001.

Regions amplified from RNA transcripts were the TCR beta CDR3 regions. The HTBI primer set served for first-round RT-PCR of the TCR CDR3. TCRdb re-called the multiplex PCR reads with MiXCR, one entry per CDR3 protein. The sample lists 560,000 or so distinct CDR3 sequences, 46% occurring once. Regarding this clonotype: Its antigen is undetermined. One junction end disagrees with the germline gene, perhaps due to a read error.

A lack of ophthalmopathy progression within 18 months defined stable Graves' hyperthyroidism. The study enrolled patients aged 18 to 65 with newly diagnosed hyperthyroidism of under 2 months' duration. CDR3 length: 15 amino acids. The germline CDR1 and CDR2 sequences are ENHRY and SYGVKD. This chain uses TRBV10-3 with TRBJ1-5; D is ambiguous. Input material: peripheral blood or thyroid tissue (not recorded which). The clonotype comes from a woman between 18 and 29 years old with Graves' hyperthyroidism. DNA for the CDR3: TGTGCCAGCAGTTATCCCGGGCTAAGAGGTCAGCCCCAGCATTTT. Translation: CASSYPGLRGQPQHF.